This T cell receptor beta chain is from a study of T cell repertoires in cytomegalovirus infection. Study-wide results and caveats: Across the ex vivo response, the dominant clonotypes were HLA-C-restricted CMV-specific TCR beta clonotypes. Of the TCR beta families, the public ones yielded a cumulative frequency that identified carriers of CMV plus the relevant HLA.

Germline V gene lookup returns CDR1 DFQATT and CDR2 SNEGSKA (reference sequence). Trimming removed 6 bases from V and 2 bases from J; junction bases left unmatched: 13. The CDR3 runs to 19 residues. In TCRdb, the reads were re-called with MiXCR into one record per CDR3 protein. The sample has about 400,000 distinct CDR3 sequences, about a sixth seen once. To note about this clonotype: Its specificity is not known.

Sequenced material: PBMCs. The rearrangement links TRBV20-1 to TRBJ2-1; 16 bases are a match to TRBD2. The TCR sequence derives from a human donor in good health (CMV status not recorded). Some clones in this sample may be carry-over from other donors' samples. CDR3 amino acids: CSAPTPGLAGGPPYNEQFF. The CDR3 DNA follows: TGCAGTGCACCTACACCGGGACTAGCGGGGGGGCCGCCCTACAATGAGCAGTTCTTC.